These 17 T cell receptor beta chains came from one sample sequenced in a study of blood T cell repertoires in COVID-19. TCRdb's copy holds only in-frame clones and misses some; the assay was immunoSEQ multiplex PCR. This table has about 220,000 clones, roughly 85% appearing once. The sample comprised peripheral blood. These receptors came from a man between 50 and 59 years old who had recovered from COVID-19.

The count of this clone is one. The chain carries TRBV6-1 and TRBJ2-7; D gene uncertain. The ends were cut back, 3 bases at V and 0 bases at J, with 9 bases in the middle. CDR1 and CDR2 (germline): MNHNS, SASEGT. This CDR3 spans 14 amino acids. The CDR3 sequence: CASSDIGYSYEQYF. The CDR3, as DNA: TGTGCCAGCAGTGATATCGGTTACTCCTACGAGCAGTACTTC.

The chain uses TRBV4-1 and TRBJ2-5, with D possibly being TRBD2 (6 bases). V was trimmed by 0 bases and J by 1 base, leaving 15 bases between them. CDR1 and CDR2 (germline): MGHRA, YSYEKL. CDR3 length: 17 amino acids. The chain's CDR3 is CASSQDLGASAQETQYF. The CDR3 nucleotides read TGCGCCAGCAGCCAAGATCTTGGGGCTAGCGCCCAAGAGACCCAGTACTTC.

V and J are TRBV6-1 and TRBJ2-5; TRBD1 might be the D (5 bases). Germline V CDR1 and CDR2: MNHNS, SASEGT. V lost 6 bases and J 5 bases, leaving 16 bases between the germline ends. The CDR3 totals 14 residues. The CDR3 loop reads CASSYGRASETQYF. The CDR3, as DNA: TGTGCCAGCAGCTACGGCAGGGCGTCGGAGACCCAGTACTTC.

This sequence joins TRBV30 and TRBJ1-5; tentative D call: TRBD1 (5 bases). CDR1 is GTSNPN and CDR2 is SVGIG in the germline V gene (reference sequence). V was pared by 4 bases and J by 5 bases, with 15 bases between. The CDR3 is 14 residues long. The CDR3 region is CAWKGRLPDQPQHF. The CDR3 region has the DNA TGTGCCTGGAAGGGGAGGCTCCCGGATCAGCCCCAGCATTTT. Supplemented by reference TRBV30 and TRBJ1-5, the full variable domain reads SQTIHQWPATLVQPVGSPLSLECTVEGTSNPNLYWYRQAAGRGLQLLFYSVGIGQISSEVPQNLSASRPQDRQFILSSKKLLLSDSGFYLCAWKGRLPDQPQHFGDGTRLSIL.

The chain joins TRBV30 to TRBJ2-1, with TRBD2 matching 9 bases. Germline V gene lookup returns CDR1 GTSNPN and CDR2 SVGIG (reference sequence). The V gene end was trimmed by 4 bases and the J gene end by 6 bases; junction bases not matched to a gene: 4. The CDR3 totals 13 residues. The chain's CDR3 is CAWKLAGGNEQFF. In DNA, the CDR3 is TGTGCCTGGAAACTAGCGGGCGGCAATGAGCAGTTCTTC.

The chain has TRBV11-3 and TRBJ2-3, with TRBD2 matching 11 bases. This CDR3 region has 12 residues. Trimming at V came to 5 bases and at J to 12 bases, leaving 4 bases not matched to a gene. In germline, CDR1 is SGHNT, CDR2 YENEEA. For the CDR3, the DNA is TGTGCCAGCAGCCCGACTAGCGGGGTACAGTATTTT. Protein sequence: CASSPTSGVQYF.

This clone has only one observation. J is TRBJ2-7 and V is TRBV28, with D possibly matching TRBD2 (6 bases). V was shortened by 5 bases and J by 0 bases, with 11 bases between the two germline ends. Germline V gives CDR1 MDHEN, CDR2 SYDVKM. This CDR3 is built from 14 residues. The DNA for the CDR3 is TGTGCCAGCAGTCCAGCGGGCCTCTCCTACGAGCAGTACTTC. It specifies CASSPAGLSYEQYF. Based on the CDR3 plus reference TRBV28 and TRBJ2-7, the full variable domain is DVKVTQSSRYLVKRTGEKVFLECVQDMDHENMFWYRQDPGLGLRLIYFSYDVKMKEKGDIPEGYSVSREKKERFSLILESASTNQTSMYLCASSPAGLSYEQYFGPGTRLTVT.

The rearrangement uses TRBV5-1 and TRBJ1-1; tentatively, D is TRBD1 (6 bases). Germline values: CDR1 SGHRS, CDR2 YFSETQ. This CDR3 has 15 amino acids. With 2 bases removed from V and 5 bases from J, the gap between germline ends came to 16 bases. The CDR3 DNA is TGCGCCAGCAGCTTAGGGCAGGGGAGAGGGACTGAAGCTTTCTTT. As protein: CASSLGQGRGTEAFF.

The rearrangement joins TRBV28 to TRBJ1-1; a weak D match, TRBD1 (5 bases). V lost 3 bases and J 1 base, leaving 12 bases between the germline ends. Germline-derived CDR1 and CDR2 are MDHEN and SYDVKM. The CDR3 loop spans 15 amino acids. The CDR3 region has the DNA TGTGCCAGCAGTTTCCTCCCAGGGCGGAACACTGAAGCTTTCTTT. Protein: CASSFLPGRNTEAFF.

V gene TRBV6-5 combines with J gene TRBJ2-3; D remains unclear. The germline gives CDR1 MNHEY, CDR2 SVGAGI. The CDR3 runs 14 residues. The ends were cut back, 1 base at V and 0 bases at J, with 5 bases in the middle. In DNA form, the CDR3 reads TGTGCCAGCAGTTACTTCGGTAGCACAGATACGCAGTATTTT. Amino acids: CASSYFGSTDTQYF.

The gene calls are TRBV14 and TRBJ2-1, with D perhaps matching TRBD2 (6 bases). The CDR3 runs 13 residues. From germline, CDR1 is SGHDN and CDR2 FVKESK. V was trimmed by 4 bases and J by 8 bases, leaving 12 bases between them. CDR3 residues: CASSLLAKHEQFF. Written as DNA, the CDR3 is TGTGCCAGCAGCCTTCTAGCGAAACATGAGCAGTTCTTC.

The CDR3, as DNA: TGTGCCAGAAGGCCGACAGGGGGAAATAACGGGGAGCTGTTTTTT. Translating gives CARRPTGGNNGELFF. The V and J genes are TRBV5-3 and TRBJ2-2, with 9 bases that match TRBD1. TRBV5-3 is designated an ORF whose function remains uncertain. V gave up 5 bases and J gave up 7 bases; unmatched junction bases: 9. The CDR3 loop spans 15 amino acids.

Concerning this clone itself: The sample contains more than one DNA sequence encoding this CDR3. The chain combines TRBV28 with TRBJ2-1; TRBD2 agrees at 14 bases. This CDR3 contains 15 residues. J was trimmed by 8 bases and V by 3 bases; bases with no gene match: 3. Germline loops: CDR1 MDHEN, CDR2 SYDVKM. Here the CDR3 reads CASSFGTSGRDEQFF. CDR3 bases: TGTGCCAGCAGTTTTGGGACTAGCGGGAGAGATGAGCAGTTCTTC.

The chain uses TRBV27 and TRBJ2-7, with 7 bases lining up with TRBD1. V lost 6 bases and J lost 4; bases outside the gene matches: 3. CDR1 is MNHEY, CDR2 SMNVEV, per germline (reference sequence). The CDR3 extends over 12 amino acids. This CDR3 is CASRGTVYEQYF. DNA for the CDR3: TGTGCCAGCAGGGGGACAGTGTACGAGCAGTACTTC.

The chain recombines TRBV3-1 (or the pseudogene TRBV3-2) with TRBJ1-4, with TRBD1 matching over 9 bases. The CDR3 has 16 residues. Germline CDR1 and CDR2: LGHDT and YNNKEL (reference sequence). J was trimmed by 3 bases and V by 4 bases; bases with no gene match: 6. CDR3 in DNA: TGTGCCAGCAGCCGCCGGGACAGGGCTGCTAATGAAAAACTGTTTTTT. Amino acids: CASSRRDRAANEKLFF.

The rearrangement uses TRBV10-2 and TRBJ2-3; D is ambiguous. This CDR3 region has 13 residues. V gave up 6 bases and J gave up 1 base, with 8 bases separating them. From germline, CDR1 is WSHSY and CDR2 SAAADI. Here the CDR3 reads CASRSIRTDTQYF. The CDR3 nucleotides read TGCGCCAGCAGGTCCATTCGCACAGATACGCAGTATTTT.

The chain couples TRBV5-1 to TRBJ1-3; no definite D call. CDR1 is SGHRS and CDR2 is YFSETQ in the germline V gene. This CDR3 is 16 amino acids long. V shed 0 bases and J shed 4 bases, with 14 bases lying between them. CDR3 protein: CASSLDRGTSGNTIYF. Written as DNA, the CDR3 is TGCGCCAGCAGCTTGGACCGGGGAACCTCCGGAAACACCATATATTTT. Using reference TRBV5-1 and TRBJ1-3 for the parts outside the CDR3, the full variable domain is KAGVTQTPRYLIKTRGQQVTLSCSPISGHRSVSWYQQTPGQGLQFLFEYFSETQRNKGNFPGRFSGRQFSNSRSEMNVSTLELGDSALYLCASSLDRGTSGNTIYFGEGSWLTVV.